The 27 T cell receptor beta chains reported below all come from one sample, sequenced in a study of T cell changes during pregnancy in multiple sclerosis. The method was immunoSEQ multiplex PCR; TCRdb's version includes in-frame clones alone and lacks a portion of them. The sample has tens of thousands of clones; roughly 90% are singletons. The specimen was peripheral blood, collected in the second trimester of pregnancy. The receptor source for this set is a female donor with multiple sclerosis, enrolled in a pregnancy study.

The gene calls are TRBV27 and TRBJ1-1; 10 positions match TRBD1. Germline V CDR1 and CDR2: MNHEY, SMNVEV (reference sequence). V gave up 2 bases and J gave up 1 base; unmatched junction bases: 4. The CDR3 is 16 amino acids. The CDR3 DNA follows: TGTGCCAGCAGTTTAGCCGGGACAGGGGAGAACACTGAAGCTTTCTTT. Protein: CASSLAGTGENTEAFF.

The chain has TRBV27 and TRBJ2-5; 9 bases agree with TRBD2. V lost 2 bases, J lost 1 base, and 5 bases stayed unmatched. The CDR3 has 16 residues. CDR1 is MNHEY and CDR2 is SMNVEV in the germline V gene (reference sequence). Here the CDR3 reads CASSLASGDLQETQYF. CDR3 in DNA: TGTGCCAGCAGTTTAGCTAGCGGGGACCTCCAAGAGACCCAGTACTTC.

The chain recombines TRBV5-1 with TRBJ2-1; 12 bases agree with TRBD2. CDR1 and CDR2 (germline): SGHRS, YFSETQ. V was clipped by 0 bases and J by 7 bases; unmatched bases: 2. This CDR3 is 15 amino acids long. The CDR3 coding sequence is TGCGCCAGCAGCTTGGGCGGACTAGCGGGAAATGAGCAGTTCTTC. Its translation is CASSLGGLAGNEQFF.

This chain links TRBV27 with TRBJ2-7; TRBD2 matches 8 bases. This CDR3 comprises 14 residues. CDR1 MNHEY and CDR2 SMNVEV come from the germline V gene (reference sequence). Trimming removed 8 bases from V and 3 bases from J; junction bases left unmatched: 9. CDR3 residues: CASRNSGTFYEQYF. The DNA for the CDR3 is TGTGCCAGCCGGAATAGCGGGACCTTCTACGAGCAGTACTTC.

This sequence joins TRBV2 and TRBJ1-3, with a possible D match to TRBD1 (5 bases). V lost 3 bases to trimming and J lost 1 base, with 13 bases between them. Germline CDR1 and CDR2: SNHLY and FYNNEI. There are 16 residues in the CDR3. The CDR3 sequence: CASSDQGLFSGNTIYF. DNA for the CDR3: TGTGCCAGCAGTGATCAGGGATTATTTTCTGGAAACACCATATATTTT.

This chain uses TRBV28 with TRBJ1-5; no reliable D call. CDR3 size: 15 residues. From germline, CDR1 is MDHEN and CDR2 SYDVKM. Trimming stripped 6 bases from V and 4 bases from J, with 16 bases between. The CDR3 spells CASSATGRLNQPQHF. CDR3 nucleotides: TGTGCCAGCAGCGCCACCGGGAGACTAAATCAGCCCCAGCATTTT. Combining the CDR3 with reference TRBV28 and TRBJ1-5 gives the whole variable domain DVKVTQSSRYLVKRTGEKVFLECVQDMDHENMFWYRQDPGLGLRLIYFSYDVKMKEKGDIPEGYSVSREKKERFSLILESASTNQTSMYLCASSATGRLNQPQHFGDGTRLSIL.

J is TRBJ1-5 and V is TRBV13; 11 nucleotides align to TRBD1. Germline V gene lookup returns CDR1 PRHDT and CDR2 FYEKMQ (reference sequence). Trimming cost V 4 bases and J 2 bases; bases outside gene matches: 16. The CDR3 contains 20 residues. The CDR3 nucleotides are TGTGCCAGCAGCTCACCGAGTTGGGACAGGGGGGTCGGGGGCAATCAGCCCCAGCATTTT. It translates to CASSSPSWDRGVGGNQPQHF.

This chain links TRBV7-8 with TRBJ1-5; 7 nucleotides align to TRBD1. Per the germline V gene, CDR1 is SGHVS and CDR2 is FQNEAQ. V lost 1 base, J lost 0 bases, and 6 bases stayed unmatched. CDR3 length: 17 residues. As DNA, the CDR3 is TGTGCCAGCAGCTTAGACCGGTCAGGGGGTAGCAATCAGCCCCAGCATTTT. It is translated as CASSLDRSGGSNQPQHF.

This chain connects TRBV27 to TRBJ1-2; D is unclear. The V end was cut by 3 bases, the J end by 6 bases, with 11 bases between. Germline V gene data show CDR1 as MNHEY and CDR2 as SMNVEV (reference sequence). The CDR3 covers 13 residues. The CDR3: CASSFSQENGYTF. The DNA of the CDR3 is TGTGCCAGCAGTTTTAGTCAGGAAAATGGCTACACCTTC.

This chain connects TRBV2 to TRBJ1-5; the D is unclear. V was trimmed by 9 bases and J by 3 bases, leaving 9 bases between them. This CDR3 is built from 12 residues. The germline V gene has CDR1 SNHLY and CDR2 FYNNEI. The CDR3 sequence: CASGRANQPQHF. CDR3 bases: TGTGCCAGTGGGAGGGCCAATCAGCCCCAGCATTTT.

The J gene is TRBJ2-1, the V gene TRBV19; 10 bases line up with TRBD1. The CDR3 is 15 amino acids. After removal of 5 bases from V and 9 bases from J, the junction contained 10 bases not matched to a gene. Germline CDR1 reads LNHDA; CDR2 reads SQIVND (reference sequence). DNA for the CDR3: TGTGCCAGTAGTCCCCGGGACAGGGGTTACCGTGAGCAGTTCTTC. Translation gives CASSPRDRGYREQFF.

The rearrangement links TRBV19 to TRBJ1-2, with no clear D. This CDR3 comprises 13 residues. The V end was cut by 0 bases, the J end by 7 bases, with 9 bases between. CDR1 is LNHDA and CDR2 is SQIVND in the germline V gene (reference sequence). CDR3: CASSIDGGFGYTF. CDR3 nucleotides: TGTGCCAGTAGTATAGACGGAGGCTTTGGCTACACCTTC.

The chain is built from TRBV6-6 and TRBJ1-1; TRBD1 matches 8 bases. V trimming: 4 bases; J trimming: 5 bases; junction bases outside the gene matches: 6. There are 14 residues in the CDR3. The germline gives CDR1 MNHNY, CDR2 SVGAGI (reference sequence). The CDR3 reads CASSLGQARTEAFF. CDR3 sequence (DNA): TGTGCCAGCAGTTTGGGACAGGCACGAACTGAAGCTTTCTTT.

The gene calls are TRBV6-5 and TRBJ1-6; 8 nucleotides align to TRBD1. The CDR3 consists of 15 residues. Germline V gene data show CDR1 as MNHEY and CDR2 as SVGAGI. V gave up 0 bases and J gave up 10 bases; unmatched junction bases: 5. CDR3: CASSYSQGAESPLHF. CDR3 DNA: TGTGCCAGCAGTTACTCGCAGGGGGCTGAATCACCCCTCCACTTT.

The chain employs TRBV12-5 and TRBJ2-6; TRBD1 might be the D (6 bases). The CDR3 length is 13 residues. CDR1 is LGHNT and CDR2 is FRNRAP in the germline V gene. The CDR3 DNA reads as TGTGACAAAAACAGGGTCGGGGCCAACGTCCTGACTTTC. As protein: CDKNRVGANVLTF.

The chain has TRBV5-1 and TRBJ2-3; 9 bases map to TRBD1. The CDR3 is 17 amino acids. Germline-derived CDR1 and CDR2 are SGHRS and YFSETQ. J gave up 4 bases and V 3 bases, and 12 bases lay outside the gene matches. The CDR3 coding sequence is TGCGCCAGCAGCTCGAGGATACAGGGGGCGCAGGCAGATACGCAGTATTTT. Translating it yields CASSSRIQGAQADTQYF.

The gene calls are TRBV9 and TRBJ2-3, with no clear D. Germline-derived CDR1 and CDR2 are SGDLS and YYNGEE. The V end lost 4 bases, the J end lost 2 bases, and 5 bases lay between the germline ends. This CDR3 has 12 residues. Here the CDR3 DNA reads TGTGCCAGCAGCCCCTTCACAGATACGCAGTATTTT. Its translation is CASSPFTDTQYF.

This clone is a singleton in its sample. The chain links TRBV28 to TRBJ2-7; 9 bases agree with TRBD2. This CDR3 is built from 16 residues. Trimming removed 2 bases from V and 4 bases from J; junction bases left unmatched: 9. Germline assignment: CDR1 MDHEN and CDR2 SYDVKM. The CDR3 protein is CASSLGWGGRGYEQYF. The CDR3 DNA sequence: TGTGCCAGCAGTTTAGGGTGGGGCGGGAGGGGGTACGAGCAGTACTTC.

The V and J genes are TRBV2 and TRBJ1-5, with 7 bases that match TRBD1. Trimming at V came to 1 base and at J to 3 bases, leaving 3 bases not matched to a gene. CDR3 length equals 15 residues. The V gene's germline CDR1 is SNHLY and CDR2 FYNNEI. The CDR3 is CASSEGGQLNQPQHF. CDR3 nucleotides: TGTGCCAGCAGTGAAGGGGGACAGCTCAATCAGCCCCAGCATTTT.

The V gene is TRBV6-1, the J gene TRBJ1-2, with 7 bases that match TRBD1. The V segment lost 7 bases and the J segment 8 bases; nucleotides outside the gene matches: 7. This CDR3 is 12 amino acids long. Looked up from germline, CDR1 is MNHNS and CDR2 is SASEGT. CDR3 in amino acids: CASTIGQAGYTF. DNA of the CDR3: TGTGCCAGCACGATAGGACAGGCAGGCTACACCTTC.

V is TRBV19 and J is TRBJ1-1, with D unclear. The CDR3 is 15 amino acids. Trimming stripped 6 bases from V and 0 bases from J, with 14 bases between. Germline CDR1 reads LNHDA; CDR2 reads SQIVND (reference sequence). The CDR3 here is CASRQILDMNTEAFF. CDR3 nucleotide sequence: TGTGCCAGTAGGCAAATCCTCGACATGAACACTGAAGCTTTCTTT.

The rearrangement uses TRBV29-1 and TRBJ1-6, with D possibly being TRBD1 (6 bases). V lost 7 bases to trimming and J lost 7 bases, with 14 bases between them. In germline, CDR1 is SQVTM, CDR2 ANQGSEA. The CDR3 length is 13 residues. Here the CDR3 reads CSALAGANSPLHF. CDR3 bases: TGCAGCGCCCTCGCAGGGGCGAATTCACCCCTCCACTTT. Complete variable domain (other parts from reference TRBV29-1 and TRBJ1-6): SAVISQKPSRDICQRGTSLTIQCQVDSQVTMMFWYRQQPGQSLTLIATANQGSEATYESGFVIDKFPISRPNLTFSTLTVSNMSPEDSSIYLCSALAGANSPLHFGNGTRLTVT.

The chain recombines TRBV28 with TRBJ2-1; 11 bases map to TRBD2. J was trimmed by 5 bases and V by 5 bases; bases with no gene match: 5. CDR1 and CDR2 (germline): MDHEN, SYDVKM. The CDR3 sequence is 15 residues long. Here the CDR3 reads CASSRTSGLNNEQFF. In nucleotides, the CDR3 is TGTGCCAGCAGTCGGACTAGCGGGCTCAACAATGAGCAGTTCTTC.

V gene TRBV19 combines with J gene TRBJ1-1, with D maybe TRBD1 (5 bases). V lost 1 base and J lost 6, with 18 bases in between. There are 16 residues in the CDR3. Germline CDR1 LNHDA, CDR2 SQIVND (reference sequence). DNA of the CDR3: TGTGCCAGTAGTATAGGGACACGGAGGGTGAGGGCTGAAGCTTTCTTT. Residues: CASSIGTRRVRAEAFF.

This chain connects TRBV28 to TRBJ1-2; D call uncertain. The germline CDR1 and CDR2 sequences are MDHEN and SYDVKM. This CDR3 comprises 13 residues. Trimming cost V 5 bases and J 6 bases, with 13 bases left between them. In nucleotides, the CDR3 is TGTGCCAGCAGTCCGCCTAACAGTAATGGCTACACCTTC. Translated: CASSPPNSNGYTF.

The rearrangement links TRBV5-5 to TRBJ1-5; D gene uncertain. Trimming removed 0 bases at V and 5 bases at J, with 15 bases between. The germline V gene has CDR1 SGHKS and CDR2 YYEKEE (reference sequence). The CDR3 has 16 amino acids. The CDR3: CASSLDFAGRDQPQHF. In DNA form, the CDR3 reads TGTGCCAGCAGCTTGGATTTCGCCGGTCGTGATCAGCCCCAGCATTTT.

V gene TRBV10-3 combines with J gene TRBJ1-2; possibly TRBD1 for D (5 bases). This CDR3 comprises 14 residues. The V gene lost 7 bases and the J gene lost 0 bases, with 12 bases spanning the gap. Germline V gene lookup returns CDR1 ENHRY and CDR2 SYGVKD. CDR3 amino acids: CAINPGDSNYGYTF. The CDR3 DNA reads TGTGCCATCAATCCGGGGGACTCTAACTATGGCTACACCTTC.